Each of the 14 T cell receptor beta chains below was sequenced from the same sample in a study of neurological immune-mediated disorders. TCRdb independently ran MiXCR on the 5' RACE reads; one entry per CDR3 protein. This sample carries approximately 60,000 distinct CDR3 sequences, under 5% of them seen once, and the ten largest clones take roughly 2.7%. Input material: PBMCs. All receptors derive from a man over 45 with multiple sclerosis.

This clonotype came up many times. The chain joins TRBV20-1 to TRBJ2-3, with D tentatively TRBD2 (6 bases). The V end was cut by 1 base, the J end by 4 bases, with 9 bases between. The CDR3 sequence is 13 residues long. Germline CDR1 reads DFQATT; CDR2 reads SNEGSKA (reference sequence). CDR3 in DNA: TGCAGTGCTAGAGGACTAGGGTCAGATACGCAGTATTTT. Protein product: CSARGLGSDTQYF.

This clonotype was counted many times. J is TRBJ1-5 and V is TRBV12-3 or TRBV12-4; TRBD1 matches 10 bases. There are 15 residues in the CDR3. V shed 7 bases and J 4 bases; nucleotides not matched to a gene: 7. The CDR3 loop is CASTPGQGGNQPQHF. The CDR3 DNA reads as TGTGCCAGCACCCCAGGACAGGGGGGGAATCAGCCCCAGCATTTT.

This clonotype occurred many times. This rearrangement joins TRBV3-1 to TRBJ2-1, with D possibly matching TRBD2 (5 bases). Germline assignment: CDR1 LGHDT and CDR2 YNNKEL (reference sequence). Trimming took off 2 bases at V and 6 bases at J, with 23 bases between the two ends. The CDR3 extends over 18 amino acids. CDR3 residues: CASSQLGGGGLPGNEQFF. DNA of the CDR3: TGTGCCAGCAGCCAACTTGGAGGCGGCGGCCTTCCTGGCAATGAGCAGTTCTTC.

The chain uses TRBV29-1 and TRBJ1-1; D remains unclear. The CDR3 consists of 16 residues. Germline loops: CDR1 SQVTM, CDR2 ANQGSEA. CDR3 nucleotides: TGCACCCCTGCCCTTTGCGGACTTTTCCTGAACACTGAAGCTTTCTTT. It translates to CTPALCGLFLNTEAFF.

This clonotype was seen ten or more times. The V call is TRBV5-1, the J call TRBJ2-7, with a weak D call TRBD2 (6 bases). CDR3 length: 15 amino acids. The ends were cut back, 0 bases at V and 0 bases at J, with 10 bases in the middle. The germline gives CDR1 SGHRS, CDR2 YFSETQ. CDR3 amino acids: CASSLAGSSSYEQYF. For the CDR3, the DNA is TGCGCCAGCAGCTTGGCCGGGAGCTCCTCCTACGAGCAGTACTTC.

This clonotype was recorded many times. The chain couples TRBV5-1 to TRBJ1-5; TRBD1 aligns across 10 bases. The CDR3 spans 15 residues. Germline values: CDR1 SGHRS, CDR2 YFSETQ. Trimming at V came to 4 bases and at J to 5 bases, leaving 6 bases not matched to a gene. The chain's CDR3 is CASSMTGGRHQPQHF. The CDR3 nucleotides read TGCGCCAGCAGCATGACAGGGGGCCGGCATCAGCCCCAGCATTTT.

This clonotype was seen ten or more times. The chain has TRBV5-1 and TRBJ2-1, with 7 positions matching TRBD1. CDR3 size: 15 residues. With V trimmed by 4 bases and J by 1 base, 5 bases remained unmatched. The germline V gene has CDR1 SGHRS and CDR2 YFSETQ. The CDR3 coding sequence is TGCGCCAGCAGCAAGGCAGGGGGTTCCTACAATGAGCAGTTCTTC. Amino acid sequence: CASSKAGGSYNEQFF.

This clonotype was counted many times. The chain joins TRBV5-1 to TRBJ2-1; 11 bases are shared with TRBD2. The CDR3 is made up of 19 amino acids. CDR1 and CDR2 from the germline V gene are SGHRS and YFSETQ. V gave up 0 bases and J gave up 0 bases; unmatched junction bases: 8. DNA for the CDR3: TGCGCCAGCAGCTTGGGTCTAGCGGGGGGCCTGAGCTCCTACAATGAGCAGTTCTTC. Protein sequence: CASSLGLAGGLSSYNEQFF.

In this sample, this clonotype turned up many times. CDR3 DNA sequence: TGCAGTGCTAGAGTTGGGCTCTCCTTTGGGACCCAGTACTTC. Translation gives CSARVGLSFGTQYF. The genes are TRBV20-1 and TRBJ2-5; no definite D call. This CDR3 has 14 residues. Looked up from germline, CDR1 is DFQATT and CDR2 is SNEGSKA (reference sequence). Between the trimmed V and J ends, which lost 1 base and 7 bases, there was a span of 16 bases.

This clonotype was detected many times. The chain couples TRBV20-1 to TRBJ1-5, with TRBD1 identical over 7 bases. The CDR3 length is 15 residues. In germline, CDR1 is DFQATT, CDR2 SNEGSKA (reference sequence). Unmatched junction bases numbered 10, after V lost 3 bases and J lost 5 bases. Written as DNA, the CDR3 is TGCAGTGCTAGTATATTCGCGACAGGGCATCAGCCCCAGCATTTT. It translates to CSASIFATGHQPQHF.

There are many counts of this clonotype. This chain connects TRBV5-1 to TRBJ1-5; D remains ambiguous. The germline V gene encodes CDR1 SGHRS and CDR2 YFSETQ. The CDR3 contains 15 residues. Trimming removed 4 bases from V and 1 base from J, with 12 bases in between. The CDR3 is CASSRRVPSNQPQHF. CDR3 coding DNA: TGCGCCAGCAGCCGGCGAGTACCGAGCAATCAGCCCCAGCATTTT.

The table lists this clonotype with many counts. This chain connects TRBV20-1 to TRBJ1-6; no firm D call. V was trimmed by 6 bases and J by 8 bases, leaving 17 bases between them. The CDR3 extends over 14 amino acids. Per germline, CDR1 DFQATT and CDR2 SNEGSKA (reference sequence). The CDR3 DNA reads TGCAGTGCCCGAGTGACGGGAGCGGATTCACCCCTCCACTTT. It specifies CSARVTGADSPLHF.

This clonotype was detected ten times or more. V usage is TRBV12-3 or TRBV12-4 and J usage is TRBJ1-1; 9 nucleotides line up with TRBD1. The CDR3 sequence is 15 residues long. Trimming cost V 6 bases and J 6 bases; bases outside gene matches: 11. In nucleotides, the CDR3 is TGTGCCAGCAGCACCCGGGGACAGGGTATGTCTGAAGCTTTCTTT. It is translated as CASSTRGQGMSEAFF.

This clonotype was picked up many times. Written as DNA, the CDR3 is TGTGCCAGCAGCGAGGGGGGTGGAAATCAGCCCCAGCATTTT. Its protein is CASSEGGGNQPQHF. This chain links TRBV9 with TRBJ1-5; weak D call: TRBD1 (6 bases). The germline V gene has CDR1 SGDLS and CDR2 YYNGEE. The germline V and J ends were trimmed by 3 bases and 4 bases, with 11 bases remaining between them. The CDR3 consists of 14 residues.